This T cell receptor beta chain was recorded in a study of T-cell memory formation after mild COVID-19. cDNA libraries for TCR alpha and TCR beta, carrying sample barcodes and UMIs, came from 5'RACE with constant-segment primers. TCRdb reanalysed the 5' RACE reads using MiXCR and keeps one entry per CDR3 protein. This sample yields 35,000 to 45,000 distinct CDR3 sequences, of which 6% to 9.5% are seen a single time; roughly 1.4% belongs to the top ten. This clonotype was observed at least ten times. No antigen is known for it. Germline V CDR1 and CDR2: SGHRS, YFSETQ. The CDR3 sequence is 14 residues long. V lost 2 bases to trimming and J lost 1 base, with 9 bases between them. Overall study findings and caveats: Largely, contracting CD4+ clones fell within CM and EM, and contracting CD8+ clones within EMRA. Some responding clones appeared in pre-infection memory, suggesting cross-reactive memory joined.

Source material: PBMCs or a T cell subset sorted from them (not recorded which). This receptor was taken from a young man who had mild COVID-19 (a few samples of this study predate the infection). Cell type and time point are not known. The V and J genes are TRBV5-1 and TRBJ2-5; D unclear. As DNA, the CDR3 is TGCGCCAGCAGCTTCGTGACCCGCCAAGAGACCCAGTACTTC. It codes for CASSFVTRQETQYF.